A selection of T cell receptor beta chains follows, all from one sample in a study of glioma-infiltrating T cells. One entry per CDR3 protein results from TCRdb running MiXCR on the multiplex PCR reads. The table lists 300,000 to 450,000 distinct CDR3 sequences, less than 50% of them singletons. Material: glioma tissue, nonneoplastic brain tissue, or PBMCs (not recorded which). These receptors all come from a human donor with low-grade glioma or glioblastoma, undergoing nonglioma brain surgery, or in good health (not recorded which). Each CDR3 is given with its conserved first and last residue. The order of the fields is clone size, V gene, D gene, J gene, CDR3 DNA, CDR3 protein. The D gene is left open where the match is weak. Size values are once, few and many counts, or a class for expanded clones, and some rows have none.

few	TRBV6-6	-	TRBJ2-5	TGTGCCAGCAGTTACTCGATGCTAGAAGAGACCCAGTACTTC	CASSYSMLEETQYF
-	TRBV20-1	-	TRBJ2-2	TGCAGTGTGGGGTCAGCCGACACCGGGGAGCTGTTTTTT	CSVGSADTGELFF
many	TRBV6-1	TRBD1	TRBJ1-2	TGTGCCAGCAGTCCGGGGACAGGGGGCTCTGGCTACACCTTC	CASSPGTGGSGYTF
once	TRBV11-1	TRBD1	TRBJ2-6	TGTGCCAGCAGTCCAAGGACAGGGGCTGGGGCCAACGTCCTGACTTTC	CASSPRTGAGANVLTF
-	TRBV7-2	-	TRBJ2-7	TGTGCCATAGGGGGGGGGAGCTCCTACGAGCAGTACTTC	CAIGGGSSYEQYF
-	TRBV4-2	-	TRBJ2-2	TGTGCCAGCAGCCAAGAAGGGCAGGGTGTCACCGGGGAGCTGTTTTTT	CASSQEGQGVTGELFF
few	TRBV4-3	TRBD2	TRBJ2-1	TGCGCCAGCAGCCAAGAAGGCAGTAGCGGGTACCCCTACAATGAGCAGTTCTTC	CASSQEGSSGYPYNEQFF
few	TRBV7-8	TRBD2	TRBJ2-3	TGTGCCAGCAGCCTCGGACTAGCGGAGACAAGGGGCACAGATACGCAGTATTTT	CASSLGLAETRGTDTQYF
many	TRBV6-2/TRBV6-3	-	TRBJ2-5	TGTGCCAGCAGTTACTCGAACGCGGCGGGGACCCAGTACTTC	CASSYSNAAGTQYF
many	TRBV6-2/TRBV6-3	-	TRBJ2-7	TGTGCCAGCAAAGGGACGGGAGCCTACGAGCAGTACTTC	CASKGTGAYEQYF
many	TRBV20-1	-	TRBJ2-1	TGCAGTGCGCCCGATCCAAACCGAGGGGCCAATGAGCAGTTCTTC	CSAPDPNRGANEQFF
-	TRBV5-4	-	TRBJ2-2	TGTGCCACCTCGCCCACCGGGACTTATAACACCGGGGAGCTGTTTTTT	CATSPTGTYNTGELFF
-	TRBV7-2	-	TRBJ2-7	TGTGCCAGCAGCTCCCAGGACAGACCAGGCTACGAGCAGTACTTC	CASSSQDRPGYEQYF
-	TRBV27	-	TRBJ2-5	TGTGCCATCAATCTCCTGGACCAACAAGAGACCCAGTACTTC	CAINLLDQQETQYF
many	TRBV6-2/TRBV6-3	TRBD1	TRBJ2-4	TGTGCCAGCAGTCCCGGACAGGGGGCGATCCTGCGAGACATTCAGTACTTC	CASSPGQGAILRDIQYF
many	TRBV6-1	-	TRBJ2-1	TGTGCCAGCAGTTATCAGCGGAACAATGAGCAGTTCTTC	CASSYQRNNEQFF
few	TRBV2	TRBD1	TRBJ1-6	TGTGCCAGCTGTAGGACAGGGTTGGATTCACCCCTCCACTTT	CASCRTGLDSPLHF
-	TRBV7-9	-	TRBJ1-1	TGTGCCAGCCGGCCAGGGAACACTGAAGCTTTCTTT	CASRPGNTEAFF
many	TRBV6-1	-	TRBJ1-5	TGTGCCAGCAGTGTAGAAGGGAGCCTACCCCAGCATTTT	CASSVEGSLPQHF
-	TRBV20-1	-	TRBJ2-3	TGCAGTGCCCCGGCCCCATCTGATACGCAGTATTTT	CSAPAPSDTQYF
many	TRBV20-1	-	TRBJ1-2	TGCAGTGCTAATGGGCAGCACTATGGCTACACCTTC	CSANGQHYGYTF
many	TRBV4-3	TRBD2	TRBJ2-3	TGCGCCAGCACTTCGGGGACTAGCGGTGCGAATACGCAGTATTTT	CASTSGTSGANTQYF
-	TRBV15	-	TRBJ2-3	TGTGCCACCAGCATAGGGAGGACAGGTACGCAGTATTTT	CATSIGRTGTQYF
-	TRBV6-1	TRBD1	TRBJ2-7	TGTGCCAGCAGTGAAGCGGGACAGGGGTGGAATTTCCACGAGCAGTACTTC	CASSEAGQGWNFHEQYF
few	TRBV20-1	TRBD1	TRBJ2-7	TGCAGTGCTAGGGGCGGGGACAGGGTAGGACTCTACGAGCAGTACTTC	CSARGGDRVGLYEQYF
-	TRBV4-1	-	TRBJ2-7	TGCGCCAGCAGCCTACAAGCCGGGGCCAAGGTCGAGCAGTACTTC	CASSLQAGAKVEQYF
many	TRBV4-3	-	TRBJ2-3	TGCGCCAGCAGCCAAGGGGAGAGGGAGACAGATACGCAGTATTTT	CASSQGERETDTQYF
-	TRBV10-2	-	TRBJ1-1	TGTGCCACTAACGGGATCACTGAAGCTTTCTTT	CATNGITEAFF
many	TRBV28	-	TRBJ2-3	TGTGCCAGCAGCGGGCTAGCGGATACGCAGTATTTT	CASSGLADTQYF
-	TRBV20-1	TRBD2	TRBJ2-7	TGCAGTGCTAGAGACCCTAGCGGGGCGAATTACGAGCAGTACTTC	CSARDPSGANYEQYF
-	TRBV19	-	TRBJ2-1	TGTGCCAGTAGTATCGGGGGAGGTTTTAATGAGCAGTTCTTC	CASSIGGGFNEQFF
-	TRBV29-1	-	TRBJ1-1	TGCAGCGTTCCAGGACCCAAAAACCAGGCTTTCTTT	CSVPGPKNQAFF
-	TRBV2	TRBD1	TRBJ1-2	TGTGCCAGCAGTCGAGGGACAGGGGGTGGCTACACCTTC	CASSRGTGGGYTF
-	TRBV20-1	-	TRBJ1-2	TGCAGTGCAACCGTACCTCGGAAGGCCTATGGCTACACCTTC	CSATVPRKAYGYTF
-	TRBV2	TRBD2	TRBJ2-1	TGTGCCAGCACTAGCGGGAACGAACATATATACAATGAGCAGTTCTTC	CASTSGNEHIYNEQFF
few	TRBV28	TRBD1	TRBJ2-2	TGTGCCAGCAGTTTTTTGGACAGGGACACCGGGGAGCTGTTTTTT	CASSFLDRDTGELFF
many	TRBV28	-	TRBJ1-5	TGTGCCAGCAGACTACACGTCTCTCAGCAGCCCCAGCATTTT	CASRLHVSQQPQHF
-	TRBV5-1	TRBD1	TRBJ2-3	TGCGCCAGCAGCTTGGGTTTCAGGGGGCGGACAGATACGCAGTATTTT	CASSLGFRGRTDTQYF
-	TRBV12-3/TRBV12-4	-	TRBJ1-5	TGTGCCAGCAGCAGTTATAGCAATCAGCCCCAGCATTTT	CASSSYSNQPQHF
-	TRBV4-3	TRBD1	TRBJ2-7	TGCGCCAGCAGCTCGCGGACAGGGGAACCCTACGAGCAGTACTTC	CASSSRTGEPYEQYF
-	TRBV5-4	-	TRBJ2-7	TGTGCCAGCAGCTCCGGGGGAGCGGGCAACTCCTACGAGCAGTACTTC	CASSSGGAGNSYEQYF
many	TRBV28	-	TRBJ2-7	TGTGCCAGCTCTTCCCCCGGGGACAACTCCTACGAGCAGTACTTC	CASSSPGDNSYEQYF
many	TRBV27	TRBD1	TRBJ1-2	TGTGCCAGCAGTCCCTTGCCTCCGACAGGGGTTTATGGCTACACCTTC	CASSPLPPTGVYGYTF
-	TRBV20-1	TRBD2	TRBJ2-3	TGCAGTGATCGGAGCGGGATCACAGATACGCAGTATTTT	CSDRSGITDTQYF
-	TRBV4-2	-	TRBJ1-2	TGTGCCAGCAGCCAAGAAGCGGTGAGAGCGCAAAAGTATGGCTACACCTTC	CASSQEAVRAQKYGYTF
-	TRBV4-1	-	TRBJ1-1	TGCGCCAGCAGCCTAGTGGGCGCTGAAGCTTTCTTT	CASSLVGAEAFF
-	TRBV20-1	TRBD1	TRBJ1-5	TGCAGTATCAAAACAGGGGTTCAGCCCCAGCATTTT	CSIKTGVQPQHF
few	TRBV6-6	TRBD1	TRBJ1-1	TGTGCCAGCAGTTACCAGTCCCGGGACAGTATGAACACTGAAGCTTTCTTT	CASSYQSRDSMNTEAFF
medium-sized	TRBV27	-	TRBJ2-1	TGTGCCAGCAGTTTAGTATCGAGGAATGAGCAGTTCTTC	CASSLVSRNEQFF
many	TRBV4-3	TRBD1	TRBJ1-4	TGCGCCAGCAGCCAAGGACACGGGACAGGGAATGAAAAACTGTTTTTT	CASSQGHGTGNEKLFF